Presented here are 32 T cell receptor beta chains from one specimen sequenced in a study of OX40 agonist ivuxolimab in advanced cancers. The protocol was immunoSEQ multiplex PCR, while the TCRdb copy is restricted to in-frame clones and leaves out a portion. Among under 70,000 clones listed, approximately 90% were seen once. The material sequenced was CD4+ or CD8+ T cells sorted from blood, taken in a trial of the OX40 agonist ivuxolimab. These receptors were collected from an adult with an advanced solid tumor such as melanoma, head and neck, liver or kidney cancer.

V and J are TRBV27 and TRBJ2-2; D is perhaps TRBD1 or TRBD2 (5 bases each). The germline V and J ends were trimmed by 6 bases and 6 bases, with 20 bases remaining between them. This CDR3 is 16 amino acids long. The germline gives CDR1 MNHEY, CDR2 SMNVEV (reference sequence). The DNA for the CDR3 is TGTGCCAGCAGACCCCTGGTAGGACGAGGGGCCGGGGAGCTGTTTTTT. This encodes CASRPLVGRGAGELFF.

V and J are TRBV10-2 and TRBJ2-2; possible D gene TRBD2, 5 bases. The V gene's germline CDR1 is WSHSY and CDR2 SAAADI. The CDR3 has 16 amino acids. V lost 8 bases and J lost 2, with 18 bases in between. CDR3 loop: CASLRELSPNTGELFF. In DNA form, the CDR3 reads TGCGCCAGCCTTAGGGAGCTGTCGCCCAACACCGGGGAGCTGTTTTTT.

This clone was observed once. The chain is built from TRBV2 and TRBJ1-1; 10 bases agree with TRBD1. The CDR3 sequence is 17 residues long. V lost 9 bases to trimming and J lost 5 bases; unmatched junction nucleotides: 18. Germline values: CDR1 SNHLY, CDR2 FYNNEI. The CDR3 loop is CASVSRDRGSRWTEAFF. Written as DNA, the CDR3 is TGTGCCAGTGTATCCCGGGACAGGGGCTCTAGGTGGACTGAAGCTTTCTTT.

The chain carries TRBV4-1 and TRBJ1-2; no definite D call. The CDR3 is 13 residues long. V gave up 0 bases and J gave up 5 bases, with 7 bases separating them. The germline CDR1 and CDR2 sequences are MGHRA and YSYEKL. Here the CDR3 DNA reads TGCGCCAGCAGCCAAGAGGGAGGTTATGGCTACACCTTC. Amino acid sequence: CASSQEGGYGYTF.

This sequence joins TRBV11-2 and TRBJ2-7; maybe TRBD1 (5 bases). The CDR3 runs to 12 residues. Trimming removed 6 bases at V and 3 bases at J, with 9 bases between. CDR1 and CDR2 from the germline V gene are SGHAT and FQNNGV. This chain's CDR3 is CASRSGFYEQYF. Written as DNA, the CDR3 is TGTGCCAGCAGGTCAGGGTTCTACGAGCAGTACTTC.

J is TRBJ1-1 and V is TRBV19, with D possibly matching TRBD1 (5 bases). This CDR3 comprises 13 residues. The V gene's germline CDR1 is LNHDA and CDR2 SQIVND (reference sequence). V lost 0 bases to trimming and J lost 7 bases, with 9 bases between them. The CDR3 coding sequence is TGTGCCAGTAGTATAGACAAGGGGAATGAAGCTTTCTTT. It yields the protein CASSIDKGNEAFF.

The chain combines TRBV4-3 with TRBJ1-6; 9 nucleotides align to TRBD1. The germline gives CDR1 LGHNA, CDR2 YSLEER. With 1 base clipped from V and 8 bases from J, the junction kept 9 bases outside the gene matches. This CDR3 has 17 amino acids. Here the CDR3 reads CASSQGLGQGIDSPLHF. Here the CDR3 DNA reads TGCGCCAGCAGCCAAGGCCTAGGACAGGGGATTGATTCACCCCTCCACTTT.

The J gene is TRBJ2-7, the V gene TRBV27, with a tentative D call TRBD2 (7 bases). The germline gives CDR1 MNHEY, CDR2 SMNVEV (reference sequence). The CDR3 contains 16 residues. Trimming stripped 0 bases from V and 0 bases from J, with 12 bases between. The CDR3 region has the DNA TGTGCCAGCAGTTTATCGGGGGGGCTTGGCTCCTACGAGCAGTACTTC. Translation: CASSLSGGLGSYEQYF.

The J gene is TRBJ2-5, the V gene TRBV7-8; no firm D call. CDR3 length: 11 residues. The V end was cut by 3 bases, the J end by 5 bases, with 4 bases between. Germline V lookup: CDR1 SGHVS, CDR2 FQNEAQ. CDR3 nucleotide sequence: TGTGCCAGCAGCTTGCTGGAGACCCAGTACTTC. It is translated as CASSLLETQYF.

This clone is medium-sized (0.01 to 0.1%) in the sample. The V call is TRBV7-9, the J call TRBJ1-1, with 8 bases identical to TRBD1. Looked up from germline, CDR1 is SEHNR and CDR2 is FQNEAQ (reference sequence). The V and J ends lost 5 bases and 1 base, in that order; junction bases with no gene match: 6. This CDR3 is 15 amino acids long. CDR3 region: CASSHPGTGNTEAFF. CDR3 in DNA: TGTGCCAGCAGCCACCCCGGGACAGGGAACACTGAAGCTTTCTTT.

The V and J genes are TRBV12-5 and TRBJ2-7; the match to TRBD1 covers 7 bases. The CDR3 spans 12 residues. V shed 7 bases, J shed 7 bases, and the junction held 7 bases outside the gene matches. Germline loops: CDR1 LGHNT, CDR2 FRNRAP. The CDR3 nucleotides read TGTGCTAGTGCCATCAGGGGGTATGAGCAGTACTTC. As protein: CASAIRGYEQYF.

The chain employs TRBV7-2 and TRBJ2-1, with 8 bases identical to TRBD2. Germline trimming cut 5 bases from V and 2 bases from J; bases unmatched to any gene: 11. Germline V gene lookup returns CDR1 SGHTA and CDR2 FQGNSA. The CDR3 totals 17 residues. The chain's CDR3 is CASSPYQAGGPYNEQFF. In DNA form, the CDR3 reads TGTGCCAGCAGCCCCTATCAGGCGGGGGGCCCCTACAATGAGCAGTTCTTC.

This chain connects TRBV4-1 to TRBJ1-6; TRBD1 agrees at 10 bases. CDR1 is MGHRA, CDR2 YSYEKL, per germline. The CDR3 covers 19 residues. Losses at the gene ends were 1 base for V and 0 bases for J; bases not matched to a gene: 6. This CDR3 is CASSQAGTGVLSYNSPLHF. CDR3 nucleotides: TGCGCCAGCAGCCAAGCCGGGACAGGGGTCCTCTCCTATAATTCACCCCTCCACTTT.

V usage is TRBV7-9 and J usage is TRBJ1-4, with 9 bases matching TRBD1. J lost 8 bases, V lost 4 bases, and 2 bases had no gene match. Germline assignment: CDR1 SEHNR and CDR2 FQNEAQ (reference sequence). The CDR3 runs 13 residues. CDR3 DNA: TGTGCCAGCAGCTCGGACAGGGGCGAAAAACTGTTTTTT. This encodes CASSSDRGEKLFF.

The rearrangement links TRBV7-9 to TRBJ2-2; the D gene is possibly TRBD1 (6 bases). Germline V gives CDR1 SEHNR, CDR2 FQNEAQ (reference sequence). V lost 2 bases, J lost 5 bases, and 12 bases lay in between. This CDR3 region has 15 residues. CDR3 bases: TGTGCCAGCAGCTTAAATGACAGGAGAACCGGGGAGCTGTTTTTT. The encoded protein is CASSLNDRRTGELFF. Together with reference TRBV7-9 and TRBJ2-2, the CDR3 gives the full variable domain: DTGVSQNPRHKITKRGQNVTFRCDPISEHNRLYWYRQTLGQGPEFLTYFQNEAQLEKSRLLSDRFSAERPKGSFSTLEIQRTEQGDSAMYLCASSLNDRRTGELFFGEGSRLTVL.

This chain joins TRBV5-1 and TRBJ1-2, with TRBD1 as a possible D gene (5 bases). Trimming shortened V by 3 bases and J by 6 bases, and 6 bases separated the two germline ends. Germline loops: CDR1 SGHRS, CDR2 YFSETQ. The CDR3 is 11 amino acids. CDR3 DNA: TGCGCCAGCAGCTCGGGACATGGCTACACCTTC. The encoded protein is CASSSGHGYTF.

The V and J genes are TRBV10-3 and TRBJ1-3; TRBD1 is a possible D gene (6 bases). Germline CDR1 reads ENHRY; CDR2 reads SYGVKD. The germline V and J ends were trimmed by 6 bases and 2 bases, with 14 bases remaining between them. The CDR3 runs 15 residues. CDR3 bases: TGTGCCATCAGCCACTCGGGGGCTGCTGGAAACACCATATATTTT. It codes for CAISHSGAAGNTIYF.

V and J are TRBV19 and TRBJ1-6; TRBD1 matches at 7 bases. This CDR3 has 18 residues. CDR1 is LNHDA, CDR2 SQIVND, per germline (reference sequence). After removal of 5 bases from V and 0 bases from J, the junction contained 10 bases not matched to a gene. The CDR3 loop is CASSSRGDSDSYNSPLHF. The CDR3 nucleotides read TGTGCCAGTAGTTCAAGGGGGGACAGTGACTCCTATAATTCACCCCTCCACTTT. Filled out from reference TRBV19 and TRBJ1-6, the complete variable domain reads DGGITQSPKYLFRKEGQNVTLSCEQNLNHDAMYWYRQDPGQGLRLIYYSQIVNDFQKGDIAEGYSVSREKKESFPLTVTSAQKNPTAFYLCASSSRGDSDSYNSPLHFGNGTRLTVT.

Here the CDR3 DNA reads TGTGCCAGCAGCGTAGCAGGGGGGAACTATGGCTACACCTTC. It codes for CASSVAGGNYGYTF. The rearrangement joins TRBV9 to TRBJ1-2, with 7 nucleotides matching TRBD1. Germline CDR1 is SGDLS and CDR2 is YYNGEE. Losses at the gene ends were 0 bases for V and 2 bases for J; bases not matched to a gene: 1. The CDR3 runs 14 residues.

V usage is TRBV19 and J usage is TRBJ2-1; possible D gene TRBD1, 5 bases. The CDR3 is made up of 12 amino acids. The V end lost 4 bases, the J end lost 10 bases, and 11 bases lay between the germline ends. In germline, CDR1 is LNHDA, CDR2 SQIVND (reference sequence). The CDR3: CASSTRGQEQFF. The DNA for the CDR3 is TGTGCCAGTAGTACCCGCGGACAAGAGCAGTTCTTC. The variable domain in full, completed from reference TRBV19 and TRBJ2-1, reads DGGITQSPKYLFRKEGQNVTLSCEQNLNHDAMYWYRQDPGQGLRLIYYSQIVNDFQKGDIAEGYSVSREKKESFPLTVTSAQKNPTAFYLCASSTRGQEQFFGPGTRLTVL.

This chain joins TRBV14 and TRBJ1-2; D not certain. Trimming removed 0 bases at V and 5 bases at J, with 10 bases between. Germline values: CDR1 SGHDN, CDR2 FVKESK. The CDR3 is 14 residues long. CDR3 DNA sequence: TGTGCCAGCAGCCAAGACTGGACGGTTTATGGCTACACCTTC. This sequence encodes CASSQDWTVYGYTF.

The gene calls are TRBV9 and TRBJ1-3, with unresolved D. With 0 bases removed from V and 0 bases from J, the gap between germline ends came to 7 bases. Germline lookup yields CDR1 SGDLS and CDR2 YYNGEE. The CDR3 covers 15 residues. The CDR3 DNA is TGTGCCAGCAGCGTAGACGGGTACTCTGGAAACACCATATATTTT. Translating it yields CASSVDGYSGNTIYF. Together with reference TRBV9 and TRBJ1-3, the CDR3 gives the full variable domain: DSGVTQTPKHLITATGQRVTLRCSPRSGDLSVYWYQQSLDQGLQFLIQYYNGEERAKGNILERFSAQQFPDLHSELNLSSLELGDSALYFCASSVDGYSGNTIYFGEGSWLTVV.

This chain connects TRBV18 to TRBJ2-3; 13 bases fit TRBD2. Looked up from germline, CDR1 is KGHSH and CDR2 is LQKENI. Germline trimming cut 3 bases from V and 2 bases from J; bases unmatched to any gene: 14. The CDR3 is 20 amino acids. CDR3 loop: CASSPTGLAGERPPTDTQYF. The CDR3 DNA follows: TGTGCCAGCTCACCGACCGGACTAGCGGGGGAGCGTCCTCCCACAGATACGCAGTATTTT.

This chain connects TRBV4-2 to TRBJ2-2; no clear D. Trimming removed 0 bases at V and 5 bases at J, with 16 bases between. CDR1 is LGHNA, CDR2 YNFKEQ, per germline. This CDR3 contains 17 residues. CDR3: CASSQDRWAEVTGELFF. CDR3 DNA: TGTGCCAGCAGCCAAGATCGATGGGCAGAGGTTACCGGGGAGCTGTTTTTT.

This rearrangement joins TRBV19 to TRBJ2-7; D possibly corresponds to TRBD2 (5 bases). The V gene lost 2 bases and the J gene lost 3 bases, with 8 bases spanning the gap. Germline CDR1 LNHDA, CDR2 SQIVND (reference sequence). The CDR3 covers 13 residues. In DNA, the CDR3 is TGTGCCAGTAGTATATATGAGGGCTACGAGCAGTACTTC. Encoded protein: CASSIYEGYEQYF.

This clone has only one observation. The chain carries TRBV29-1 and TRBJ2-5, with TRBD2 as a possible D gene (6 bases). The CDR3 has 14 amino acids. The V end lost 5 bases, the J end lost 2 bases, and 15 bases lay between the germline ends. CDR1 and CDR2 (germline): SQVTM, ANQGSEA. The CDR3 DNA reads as TGCAGCGTTCCGCTACGGGGGATTCAAGAGACCCAGTACTTC. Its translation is CSVPLRGIQETQYF.

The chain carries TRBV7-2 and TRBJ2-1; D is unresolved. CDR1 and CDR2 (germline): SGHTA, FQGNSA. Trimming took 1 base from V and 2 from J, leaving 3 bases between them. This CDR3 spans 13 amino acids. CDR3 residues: CASSLGAYNEQFF. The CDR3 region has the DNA TGTGCCAGCAGCTTAGGGGCCTACAATGAGCAGTTCTTC.

The CDR3 DNA reads as TGTGCCAGTAGTATAAGGGGTGAGGACGCCTACGAGCAGTACTTC. Translating gives CASSIRGEDAYEQYF. The gene calls are TRBV19 and TRBJ2-7; D perhaps matches TRBD1 (5 bases). This CDR3 spans 15 amino acids. V dropped 2 bases and J dropped 2 bases, with 13 bases sitting between them. Germline CDR1 LNHDA, CDR2 SQIVND (reference sequence).

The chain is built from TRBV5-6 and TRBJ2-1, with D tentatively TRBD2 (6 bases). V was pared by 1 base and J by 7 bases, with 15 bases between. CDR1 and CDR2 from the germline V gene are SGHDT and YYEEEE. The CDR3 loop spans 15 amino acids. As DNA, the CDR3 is TGTGCCAGCAGCTTGCTGGGAGGTTTAGGGAATGAGCAGTTCTTC. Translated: CASSLLGGLGNEQFF.

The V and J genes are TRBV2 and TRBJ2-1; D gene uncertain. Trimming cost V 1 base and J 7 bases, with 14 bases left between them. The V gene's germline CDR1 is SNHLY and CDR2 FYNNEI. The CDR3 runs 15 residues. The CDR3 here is CASSEGPLGNNEQFF. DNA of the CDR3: TGTGCCAGCAGTGAAGGTCCCTTGGGGAATAATGAGCAGTTCTTC.

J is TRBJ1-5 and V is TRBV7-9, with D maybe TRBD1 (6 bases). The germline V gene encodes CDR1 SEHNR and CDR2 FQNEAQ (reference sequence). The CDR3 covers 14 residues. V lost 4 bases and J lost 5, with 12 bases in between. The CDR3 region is CASSSQGSDQPQHF. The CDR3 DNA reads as TGTGCCAGCAGCTCACAGGGATCGGATCAGCCCCAGCATTTT.

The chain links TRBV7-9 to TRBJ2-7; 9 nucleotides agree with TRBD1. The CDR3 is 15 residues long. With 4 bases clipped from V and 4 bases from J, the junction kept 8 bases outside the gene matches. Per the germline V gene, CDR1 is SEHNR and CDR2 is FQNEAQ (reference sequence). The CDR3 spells CASSSPGQGAYEQYF. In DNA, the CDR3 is TGTGCCAGCAGCTCACCGGGACAGGGAGCGTACGAGCAGTACTTC.